These 30 T cell receptor beta chains share one sample of origin, sequenced in a study of blood T cells in healthy people across ages. A second about 7 to 11 cycle PCR used barcoded and J-beta primers. A single record per CDR3 protein comes from TCRdb applying MiXCR to the 5' RACE reads. Of roughly 720,000 distinct CDR3 sequences detected, about 48% appear once; the ten largest clones hold roughly 40%. Specimen: blood. These receptors were taken from a man older than 75 in good health.

V is TRBV9 and J is TRBJ2-1, with D possibly being TRBD1 (6 bases). TRBJ2-7 matches the DNA end more closely, so the J call is doubtful. Germline V lookup: CDR1 SGDLS, CDR2 YYNGEE. The CDR3 contains 15 residues. CDR3 sequence: CASSVEGVQYNEQYF. CDR3 bases: TGTGCCAGCAGCGTAGAGGGGGTTCAATACAATGAGCAGTACTTC.

J is TRBJ1-1 and V is TRBV29-1; 10 bases are shared with TRBD1. The V gene end was trimmed by 7 bases and the J gene end by 4 bases; junction bases not matched to a gene: 6. This CDR3 has 13 residues. The germline V gene encodes CDR1 SQVTM and CDR2 ANQGSEA. The CDR3 loop is CSAEGDRGTEAFF. DNA for the CDR3: TGCAGCGCTGAGGGGGACAGGGGCACTGAAGCTTTCTTT.

This clonotype was counted between two and nine times. The chain is built from TRBV27 and TRBJ1-2; 8 bases agree with TRBD1. Germline CDR1 MNHEY, CDR2 SMNVEV (reference sequence). Trimming removed 6 bases from V and 2 bases from J; junction bases left unmatched: 8. This CDR3 comprises 15 residues. The CDR3, as DNA: TGTGCCAGCAGCTCCGGACAGGGCCCCAACTATGGCTACACCTTC. This encodes CASSSGQGPNYGYTF.

DNA for the CDR3: TGTGCCAGCAGCTCGAGGGGGCAGACCTCCAACTATGGCTACACCTTC. Translating it yields CASSSRGQTSNYGYTF. The chain links TRBV11-2 to TRBJ1-2, with TRBD1 matching 7 bases. The trim removed 4 bases at V and 2 bases at J, leaving 10 bases unmatched. Germline V gene data show CDR1 as SGHAT and CDR2 as FQNNGV. The CDR3 spans 16 residues.

This clonotype showed up just a few times. The chain uses TRBV9 and TRBJ1-2; 7 nucleotides line up with TRBD1. This CDR3 spans 14 amino acids. V shed 1 base and J 4 bases; nucleotides not matched to a gene: 4. Looked up from germline, CDR1 is SGDLS and CDR2 is YYNGEE. The CDR3 coding sequence is TGTGCCAGCAGCGTATCAGGGGGAAGCTATGGCTACACCTTC. Its protein product is CASSVSGGSYGYTF.

V is TRBV6-4 and J is TRBJ2-5; D possibly matches TRBD1 or TRBD2 (6 bases each). The germline CDR1 and CDR2 sequences are MRHNA and SNTAGT. CDR3 length equals 16 residues. The V end was cut by 4 bases, the J end by 1 base, with 16 bases between. The CDR3 protein is CASSGRPEGGQETQYF. CDR3 sequence (DNA): TGTGCCAGCAGTGGACGTCCGGAGGGGGGCCAAGAGACCCAGTACTTC.

The V call is TRBV2, the J call TRBJ2-3, with TRBD1 matching 9 bases. Germline trimming cut 4 bases from V and 1 base from J; bases unmatched to any gene: 3. The CDR3 runs to 15 residues. CDR1 SNHLY and CDR2 FYNNEI come from the germline V gene. CDR3 nucleotide sequence: TGTGCCAGCAGTGTTCGGACAGGGGGCACAGATACGCAGTATTTT. Its protein is CASSVRTGGTDTQYF.

The table lists this clonotype with a few counts. This chain joins TRBV5-1 and TRBJ1-6, with a possible D match to TRBD1 (6 bases). V lost 5 bases to trimming and J lost 0 bases, with 12 bases between them. This CDR3 contains 16 residues. The V gene's germline CDR1 is SGHRS and CDR2 YFSETQ. The CDR3 spells CASRQQGSSYNSPLHF. In DNA, the CDR3 is TGCGCCAGCAGGCAACAGGGAAGCTCCTATAATTCACCCCTCCACTTT.

The chain joins TRBV20-1 to TRBJ1-2, with 7 nucleotides matching TRBD1. The CDR3 is 15 residues long. Germline CDR1 and CDR2: DFQATT and SNEGSKA (reference sequence). The V and J ends lost 0 bases and 4 bases, in that order; junction bases with no gene match: 8. The DNA for the CDR3 is TGCAGTGCTAGAGATCCGCAGGGGGTGGGCTATGGCTACACCTTC. Translation gives CSARDPQGVGYGYTF.

There are a few counts of this clonotype. This chain links TRBV7-2 with TRBJ1-2; D is possibly TRBD1 (5 bases). CDR1 SGHTA and CDR2 FQGNSA come from the germline V gene. Trimming left V 0 bases short and J 3 bases short, with 11 bases between. This CDR3 spans 15 amino acids. The CDR3 protein is CASSLAATEYYGYTF. In nucleotides, the CDR3 is TGTGCCAGCAGCTTAGCCGCGACAGAATACTATGGCTACACCTTC.

The chain carries TRBV20-1 and TRBJ2-3, with 12 bases fitting TRBD2. V dropped 7 bases and J dropped 4; count of bases not matched to a gene: 6. Germline CDR1 DFQATT, CDR2 SNEGSKA (reference sequence). This CDR3 has 14 amino acids. CDR3 coding DNA: TGCAGTGTTCCGACTAGCGGGAGCCCAGATACGCAGTATTTT. Its protein is CSVPTSGSPDTQYF.

This CDR3 reads CASTLGDFSYEQYF. CDR3 bases: TGTGCCAGCACCCTAGGGGACTTCTCCTACGAGCAGTACTTC. The chain links TRBV12-3 or TRBV12-4 to TRBJ2-7, with D possibly being TRBD2 (6 bases). The CDR3 consists of 14 residues. Trimming removed 7 bases from V and 0 bases from J, with 13 bases in between.

The CDR3 reads CASSRAGGAYNEQFF. Here the CDR3 DNA reads TGTGCCAGCAGCAGAGCGGGAGGGGCCTACAATGAGCAGTTCTTC. The chain employs TRBV9 and TRBJ2-1; 10 nucleotides line up with TRBD2. Looked up from germline, CDR1 is SGDLS and CDR2 is YYNGEE. This CDR3 is built from 15 residues. V dropped 4 bases and J dropped 2; count of bases not matched to a gene: 3.

This chain joins TRBV6-6 and TRBJ2-7, with 11 bases identical to TRBD2. The CDR3 totals 17 residues. The germline V gene encodes CDR1 MNHNY and CDR2 SVGAGI (reference sequence). J lost 3 bases, V lost 0 bases, and 7 bases had no gene match. This chain's CDR3 is CASSYSSTSGGLYEQYF. The CDR3 DNA reads TGTGCCAGCAGTTACTCGAGTACTAGCGGGGGACTCTACGAGCAGTACTTC.

On this clonotype: One base away lies a much larger clone, so this may be a sequencing read error. This sequence joins TRBV29-1 and TRBJ2-7; unclear D gene. Between the trimmed V and J ends, which lost 2 bases and 10 bases, there was a span of 12 bases. The germline CDR1 and CDR2 sequences are SQVTM and ANQGSEA. The CDR3 runs 11 residues. The CDR3 sequence is CSVERRWAQYF. In DNA, the CDR3 is TGCAGCGTTGAACGGCGCTGGGCCCAGTACTTC.

This chain links TRBV20-1 with TRBJ2-1; D perhaps matches TRBD2 (5 bases). This CDR3 is built from 13 residues. V was cut by 2 bases and J by 10 bases, with 15 bases left in between. Germline values: CDR1 DFQATT, CDR2 SNEGSKA (reference sequence). The CDR3 region is CSARSRLSGEQFF. The CDR3 nucleotides read TGCAGTGCTAGATCCCGGCTTTCGGGGGAGCAGTTCTTC.

This clonotype showed up just a few times. The rearrangement joins TRBV29-1 to TRBJ1-2; D perhaps matches TRBD1 (6 bases). Trimming took off 5 bases at V and 0 bases at J, with 13 bases between the two ends. The CDR3 covers 14 residues. Germline V gene sequence: CDR1 SQVTM, CDR2 ANQGSEA. This CDR3 is CSVTRDTSNYGYTF. In DNA, the CDR3 is TGCAGCGTTACCCGGGACACCTCTAACTATGGCTACACCTTC.

This clonotype was seen more than once but under ten times. This chain links TRBV29-1 with TRBJ2-4; no clear D. CDR1 and CDR2 (germline): SQVTM, ANQGSEA. The V end lost 6 bases, the J end lost 0 bases, and 6 bases lay between the germline ends. CDR3 size: 12 residues. Written as DNA, the CDR3 is TGCAGCGTCGTTCAAGCCAAAAACATTCAGTACTTC. Protein: CSVVQAKNIQYF.

The chain joins TRBV18 to TRBJ2-7, with a tentative D call TRBD1 (6 bases). Germline assignment: CDR1 KGHSH and CDR2 LQKENI. This CDR3 has 14 amino acids. Trimming took 3 bases from V and 2 from J, leaving 11 bases between them. This CDR3 reads CASSPRKGAYEQYF. The CDR3 nucleotides are TGTGCCAGCTCACCCAGAAAGGGGGCCTACGAGCAGTACTTC.

The CDR3 region is CASSTRATGRTGELFF. CDR3 DNA sequence: TGTGCCAGCAGCACGCGGGCCACGGGGCGTACCGGGGAGCTGTTTTTT. This sequence joins TRBV3-1 and TRBJ2-2; the D call may be TRBD1 or TRBD2 (5 bases each). Per the germline V gene, CDR1 is LGHDT and CDR2 is YNNKEL (reference sequence). Trimming stripped 5 bases from V and 5 bases from J, with 18 bases between. This CDR3 spans 16 amino acids.

The chain combines TRBV5-1 with TRBJ2-3, with D perhaps TRBD1 or TRBD2 (7 bases each). This CDR3 contains 16 residues. The germline gives CDR1 SGHRS, CDR2 YFSETQ. The germline V and J ends were trimmed by 0 bases and 14 bases, with 25 bases remaining between them. CDR3 region: CASSLDDREGHRYAYF. The CDR3 DNA is TGCGCCAGCAGCTTGGACGACAGGGAGGGGCACAGATACGCGTATTTT.

This rearrangement joins TRBV13 to TRBJ2-7, with D perhaps assigned TRBD1 or TRBD2 (5 bases each). CDR1 and CDR2 (germline): PRHDT, FYEKMQ (reference sequence). CDR3 size: 14 residues. The ends were cut back, 5 bases at V and 6 bases at J, with 17 bases in the middle. The CDR3 spells CASSHSLGVFEQYF. The CDR3 nucleotides are TGTGCCAGCAGCCACTCCCTGGGGGTTTTCGAGCAGTACTTC.

The table lists this clonotype with a few counts. J is TRBJ2-7 and V is TRBV20-1; the match to TRBD2 covers 10 bases. Germline V gene sequence: CDR1 DFQATT, CDR2 SNEGSKA (reference sequence). V gave up 0 bases and J gave up 5 bases; unmatched junction bases: 13. This CDR3 spans 17 amino acids. CDR3 loop: CSARDFGASGSIHEQYF. The CDR3 nucleotides are TGCAGTGCTAGAGATTTTGGGGCTAGCGGGAGTATCCACGAGCAGTACTTC.

The V call is TRBV12-3 or TRBV12-4, the J call TRBJ2-3, with D possibly being TRBD2 (6 bases). Trimming left V 5 bases short and J 2 bases short, with 11 bases between. The CDR3 sequence is 14 residues long. CDR3: CASSARLVTDTQYF. The CDR3 DNA reads TGTGCCAGCAGTGCCCGACTAGTCACAGATACGCAGTATTTT.

In this sample, this clonotype turned up a few times. This chain uses TRBV4-2 with TRBJ2-1; maybe TRBD2 (5 bases). The CDR3 has 15 residues. Germline values: CDR1 LGHNA, CDR2 YNFKEQ. The V and J ends lost 4 bases and 5 bases respectively, with 15 bases between them. CDR3 sequence reads: CASSPAGRADNEQFF. In nucleotides, the CDR3 is TGTGCCAGCAGCCCCGCCGGCAGAGCGGACAATGAGCAGTTCTTC.

The chain combines TRBV21-1 with TRBJ2-5; the table names TRBD2, a call not compared with the DNA. The J call may be mistaken, given a closer DNA end match to TRBJ2-7. TRBV21-1 is a pseudogene locus. The length of the CDR3 is 15 residues. CDR3 amino acids: CTSSKAGSGSYEQYF. The CDR3 bases are TGTACCAGCAGCAAAGCTGGTAGCGGGAGTTACGAGCAGTACTTC.

Worth noting for this clonotype: At one end the junction does not follow the germline gene, possibly because of a read error. This chain uses TRBV12-3 or TRBV12-4 with TRBJ2-1; D ambiguous. This CDR3 comprises 17 residues. Here the CDR3 DNA reads TGTGCCAGCAGACCCTTAAGACTGACAAGCTCCTACAATGAGCGGTTCTTC. This encodes CASRPLRLTSSYNERFF.

The chain uses TRBV6-1 and TRBJ1-1; D gene unclear. The CDR3 has 14 residues. Trimming cost V 6 bases and J 3 bases, with 14 bases left between them. The germline gives CDR1 MNHNS, CDR2 SASEGT. CDR3 DNA: TGTGCCAGCAGCCGAAGCGGGCCGTACACTGAAGCTTTCTTT. This encodes CASSRSGPYTEAFF.

This chain connects TRBV27 to TRBJ2-1; TRBD2 matches 8 bases. This CDR3 region has 14 residues. Germline-derived CDR1 and CDR2 are MNHEY and SMNVEV (reference sequence). V was pared by 7 bases and J by 3 bases, with 5 bases of the junction left unmatched. CDR3 region: CASTRSGSYNEQFF. DNA for the CDR3: TGTGCCAGCACCAGAAGCGGGAGCTACAATGAGCAGTTCTTC.

This clonotype was observed a single time. V and J are TRBV29-1 and TRBJ1-2; D is ambiguous. CDR3 length equals 12 residues. The V gene's germline CDR1 is SQVTM and CDR2 ANQGSEA. The V end lost 3 bases, the J end lost 4 bases, and 9 bases lay between the germline ends. The CDR3 loop reads CSVEFGSYGYTF. The CDR3 region has the DNA TGCAGCGTTGAGTTCGGGAGCTATGGCTACACCTTC.